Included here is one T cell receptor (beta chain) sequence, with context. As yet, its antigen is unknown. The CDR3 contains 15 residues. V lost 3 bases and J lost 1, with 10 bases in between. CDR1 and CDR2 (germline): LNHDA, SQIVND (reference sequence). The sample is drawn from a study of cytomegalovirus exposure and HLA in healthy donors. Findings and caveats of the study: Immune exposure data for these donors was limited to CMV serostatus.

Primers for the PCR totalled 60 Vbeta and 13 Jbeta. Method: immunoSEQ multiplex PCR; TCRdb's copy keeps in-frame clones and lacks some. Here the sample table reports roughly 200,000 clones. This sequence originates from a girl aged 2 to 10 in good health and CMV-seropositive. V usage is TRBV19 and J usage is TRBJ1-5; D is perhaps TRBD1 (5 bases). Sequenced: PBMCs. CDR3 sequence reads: CASSMVGESNQPQHF. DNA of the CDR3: TGTGCCAGTAGTATGGTAGGGGAAAGCAATCAGCCCCAGCATTTT. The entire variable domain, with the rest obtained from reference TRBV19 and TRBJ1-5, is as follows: DGGITQSPKYLFRKEGQNVTLSCEQNLNHDAMYWYRQDPGQGLRLIYYSQIVNDFQKGDIAEGYSVSREKKESFPLTVTSAQKNPTAFYLCASSMVGESNQPQHFGDGTRLSIL.